This T cell receptor (beta chain) is drawn from a study of cytomegalovirus exposure and HLA in healthy donors (dated by TCRdb to about 2017). The study in broad terms: The 500 to 800 repertoires of the first cohort and the 110 or so validation repertoires were produced on the same platform, according to a later analysis. The study aimed to test whether signatures of past pathogen exposure could be identified by cataloging public T cell receptors. In addition to the first cohort of 666 subjects, a separate validation cohort of over 90 different subjects was used. The study combined high-throughput TCR immunosequencing, statistical association of individual TCRs with disease status, and machine learning to predict cytomegalovirus infection status.

Library preparation employed the immunoSEQ multiplex PCR assay. The published analysis was carried out like this. To diagnose cytomegalovirus status from the catalog of TCR beta chain sequences, a statistical classification framework was built. TCRdb retrieved this table from immuneACCESS and kept in-frame rearrangements only. Not all clones are present; in checked studies, unresolved V genes account for under half, and no reason is known for the remainder. V and J calls and clone size are as listed in that table; D and trimming were resolved from the DNA. For this sample the table gives 110,000 or so clones, of which 90% to 97% were detected only once. 0.67% of the sample goes to the ten largest clones. Separate from the approximately 670-subject first cohort, the validation cohort of 90 to 150 subjects was the group to which the donors belonged. Broad study findings and their caveats: Subsequent analysis determined that TCRs grouped into clusters in the first cohort also showed a tendency toward co-occurrence across the roughly 110 validation repertoires, and 85% to 95% of cluster scores exceeded 0. A later analysis lacked HLA typing for the validation cohort, so it scored co-occurrence in that cohort across all 110 or so repertoires. Three of the identified cytomegalovirus-associated TCR beta chains were confirmed in vitro to be specific for cytomegalovirus antigens. Cytomegalovirus status was reported to be diagnosed by the classifier with high specificity and sensitivity in both the original and validation cohorts. According to the authors, the approach could potentially be generalized to other disease states and immunological phenotypes. A total of 150 to 200 TCR beta chains were listed by the study as associated with cytomegalovirus. Across donors, most TCR sequences were observed very rarely, whereas some public TCRs were present in many individuals.

Worth noting for this clone: Which antigen it targets is not known. Per-base quality was not reported, and no clone a single base away is much larger than it.

A distance of 8 bases separates the germline ends of V and J, which lose 4 bases and 3 bases respectively. Including cysteine and phenylalanine, the CDR3 has 13 amino acids. Only the CDR3 DNA is retained, 39 bases long and in frame from the first base. The germline V gene encodes CDR1 SGHDT and CDR2 YYEEEE. In this chain, TRBV5-6 is recombined with TRBJ1-5, with a weak D call of TRBD1 (5 bases match). This clonotype was obtained from a woman aged 18 to 35 in good health and CMV-seronegative. Input material: PBMCs. The CDR3 has the sequence CASSPGYNQPQHF. The DNA sequence follows: TGTGCCAGCAGCCCAGGGTACAATCAGCCCCAGCATTTT.